These 20 T cell receptor beta chains came from one sample sequenced in a study of blood T cell repertoires in COVID-19. Method: immunoSEQ multiplex PCR; TCRdb's copy keeps in-frame clones and lacks some. The sample consists of more than 200,000 clones, 80% to 85% of them appearing once. The specimen sequenced was peripheral blood. Receptors were obtained from a middle-aged man with acute or convalescent COVID-19.

The genes are TRBV6-2 or TRBV6-3 and TRBJ1-5; D is uncertain. V was clipped by 1 base and J by 4 bases, with 2 bases between them. Per germline, CDR1 MNHEY and CDR2 SVGEGT. The CDR3 sequence is 12 residues long. In nucleotides, the CDR3 is TGTGCCAGCAGTTACTTAAATCAGCCCCAGCATTTT. This codes for CASSYLNQPQHF.

The CDR3 DNA reads TGTGCCAGCAGCTTAGTCCCTAGCGGGGCCACCGGGGAGCTGTTTTTT. Protein product: CASSLVPSGATGELFF. The chain carries TRBV7-3 and TRBJ2-2; 9 bases map to TRBD2. V lost 2 bases to trimming and J lost 4 bases; unmatched junction nucleotides: 5. Germline-derived CDR1 and CDR2 are SGHTA and FQGTGA. The length of the CDR3 is 16 residues.

This clone was seen only a few times. The V and J genes are TRBV6-2 or TRBV6-3 and TRBJ2-7; 12 bases fit TRBD1. The CDR3 covers 17 residues. V shed 6 bases and J 5 bases; nucleotides not matched to a gene: 14. Germline loops: CDR1 MNHEY, CDR2 SVGEGT. The CDR3 sequence: CASRPSPSGTGGDEQYF. CDR3 bases: TGTGCCAGCAGACCTTCCCCTTCCGGGACAGGGGGCGACGAGCAGTACTTC.

Of note for this clone: This sample includes further DNA sequences coding for the same CDR3. V gene TRBV6-5 combines with J gene TRBJ1-3; 7 bases fit TRBD1. V dropped 0 bases and J dropped 4; count of bases not matched to a gene: 0. Looked up from germline, CDR1 is MNHEY and CDR2 is SVGAGI. The CDR3 totals 14 residues. The CDR3 sequence is CASSYSTGGNTIYF. In nucleotides, the CDR3 is TGTGCCAGCAGTTACTCGACAGGGGGAAACACCATATATTTT.

This clone has a single count. Different DNA sequences within this sample yield the same CDR3. The gene calls are TRBV5-5 and TRBJ1-1; D is ambiguous. CDR3 length: 13 amino acids. V lost 0 bases to trimming and J lost 5 bases, with 8 bases between them. Per the germline V gene, CDR1 is SGHKS and CDR2 is YYEKEE (reference sequence). The CDR3, as DNA: TGTGCCAGCAGCTTGGGCGTTGGTACTGAAGCTTTCTTT. It specifies CASSLGVGTEAFF.

V is TRBV18 and J is TRBJ2-7, with a possible D match to TRBD2 (5 bases). The CDR3 loop spans 13 amino acids. V lost 5 bases and J lost 3, with 11 bases in between. Germline-derived CDR1 and CDR2 are KGHSH and LQKENI. DNA for the CDR3: TGTGCCAGCTCAGGACGGGATGGCTACGAGCAGTACTTC. This translates into CASSGRDGYEQYF.

This rearrangement joins TRBV6-6 to TRBJ1-2, with D maybe TRBD1 (5 bases). The CDR3 totals 12 residues. V shed 2 bases and J shed 7 bases, with 8 bases lying between them. Germline loops: CDR1 MNHNY, CDR2 SVGAGI (reference sequence). The CDR3 here is CASSYGGVGYTF. The CDR3 DNA follows: TGTGCCAGCAGTTACGGGGGGGTTGGCTACACCTTC.

The J gene is TRBJ2-7, the V gene TRBV11-1; 12 bases are a match to TRBD2. CDR1 and CDR2 (germline): SGHAT, FQDESV (reference sequence). The CDR3 spans 15 residues. Trimming at V came to 4 bases and at J to 2 bases, leaving 3 bases not matched to a gene. The CDR3 nucleotides read TGTGCCAGCAGCTCTAGCGGGAGGGTCCCCTACGAGCAGTACTTC. Protein sequence: CASSSSGRVPYEQYF.

The rearrangement joins TRBV9 to TRBJ2-5; 7 nucleotides agree with TRBD1. Per germline, CDR1 SGDLS and CDR2 YYNGEE. V lost 3 bases to trimming and J lost 0 bases; unmatched junction nucleotides: 8. The CDR3 consists of 16 residues. The chain's CDR3 is CASSAFEGQYQETQYF. The CDR3 region has the DNA TGTGCCAGCAGCGCGTTTGAGGGACAGTACCAAGAGACCCAGTACTTC.

CDR3 in DNA: TGTGCCAGCAACCCGGGACAGGGATACGAGCAGTACTTC. Its protein product is CASNPGQGYEQYF. J is TRBJ2-7 and V is TRBV6-6, with 9 bases aligning to TRBD1. The germline CDR1 and CDR2 sequences are MNHNY and SVGAGI (reference sequence). Trimming removed 7 bases from V and 4 bases from J; junction bases left unmatched: 5. The CDR3 totals 13 residues.

V usage is TRBV18 and J usage is TRBJ1-2; TRBD1 aligns across 8 bases. With V trimmed by 4 bases and J by 6 bases, 10 bases remained unmatched. Germline CDR1 is KGHSH and CDR2 is LQKENI. This CDR3 region has 15 residues. The CDR3 DNA sequence: TGTGCCAGCTCACGGGGCCAGGGGGCCTTAGATGGCTACACCTTC. This sequence encodes CASSRGQGALDGYTF.

This clone was seen a single time. J is TRBJ2-7 and V is TRBV13, with a weak D call TRBD1 (7 bases). The CDR3 runs 15 residues. Germline loops: CDR1 PRHDT, CDR2 FYEKMQ (reference sequence). V lost 2 bases, J lost 5 bases, and 16 bases lay in between. CDR3 DNA sequence: TGTGCCAGCAGCTTACGGAGGGGGCTGGATGACGAGCAGTACTTC. This codes for CASSLRRGLDDEQYF.

This clone was seen only once. The DNA is left out, because the CDR3 cannot be placed on it with certainty; the CDR3 is given as TCRdb lists it. The chain employs TRBV7-9 and TRBJ2-3; the D call TRBD2 from the table was never checked on the DNA. CDR1 SEHNR and CDR2 FQNEAQ come from the germline V gene (reference sequence). The CDR3 is 17 residues long, ends included. The CDR3 reads CASSERRAGSGADTQYF.

The V gene is TRBV6-2 or TRBV6-3, the J gene TRBJ2-5; the match to TRBD1 covers 9 bases. Germline lookup yields CDR1 MNHEY and CDR2 SVGEGT. The trim removed 4 bases at V and 5 bases at J, leaving 11 bases unmatched. CDR3 length: 16 amino acids. The CDR3 protein is CASSSTGTGRDETQYF. Written as DNA, the CDR3 is TGTGCCAGCAGTTCAACCGGGACAGGGAGGGATGAGACCCAGTACTTC.

The V call is TRBV5-8, the J call TRBJ2-1, with D perhaps matching TRBD2 (6 bases). V was cut by 2 bases and J by 0 bases, with 12 bases left in between. Germline V lookup: CDR1 SGHTS, CDR2 YDEGEE. There are 16 residues in the CDR3. The CDR3 region is CASSLWDGSSYNEQFF. In DNA form, the CDR3 reads TGTGCCAGCAGCTTATGGGACGGGAGCTCCTACAATGAGCAGTTCTTC. Complete variable domain (other parts from reference TRBV5-8 and TRBJ2-1): EAGVTQSPTHLIKTRGQQATLRCSPISGHTSVYWYQQALGLGLQFLLWYDEGEERNRGNFPPRFSGRQFPNYSSELNVNALELEDSALYLCASSLWDGSSYNEQFFGPGTRLTVL.

The chain joins TRBV1 to TRBJ1-5; no check of the table's D call, TRBD1, against the DNA was made. TRBV1 is listed as a pseudogene. The CDR3 loop spans 14 amino acids. The CDR3 nucleotides read TGCACCAGCAGCCAAGAGCAGGGGCATCAGCCCCAGCATTTT. This translates into CTSSQEQGHQPQHF.

The chain carries TRBV29-1 and TRBJ1-2, with D uncertain. This CDR3 spans 12 amino acids. Germline lookup yields CDR1 SQVTM and CDR2 ANQGSEA. Deletions cut 6 bases from V and 1 base from J, with 9 bases between. The CDR3 loop reads CSVVRSNYGYTF. CDR3 nucleotide sequence: TGCAGCGTCGTCCGGAGTAACTATGGCTACACCTTC.

The chain couples TRBV29-1 to TRBJ1-1; perhaps TRBD1 as D (5 bases). Germline CDR1 and CDR2: SQVTM and ANQGSEA. This CDR3 has 12 residues. V was shortened by 4 bases and J by 8 bases, with 14 bases between the two germline ends. The CDR3 bases are TGCAGCGTTGGTCCTCAGGGCGGAGAAGCTTTCTTT. It is translated as CSVGPQGGEAFF.

This sequence joins TRBV12-5 and TRBJ1-1, with D unclear. The CDR3 is made up of 11 amino acids. Germline loops: CDR1 LGHNT, CDR2 FRNRAP. Trimming cost V 4 bases and J 9 bases, with 9 bases left between them. CDR3 sequence (DNA): TGTGCTAGTGGTTCGGCAGGCCAAGCTTTCTTT. This translates into CASGSAGQAFF.

This chain uses TRBV30 with TRBJ1-5; 8 bases map to TRBD1. The CDR3 is made up of 13 amino acids. Trimming at V came to 4 bases and at J to 4 bases, leaving 3 bases not matched to a gene. The germline V gene has CDR1 GTSNPN and CDR2 SVGIG (reference sequence). CDR3 residues: CAWNDRGNQPQHF. The CDR3 DNA follows: TGTGCCTGGAACGACAGGGGTAATCAGCCCCAGCATTTT.